These 10 T cell receptor beta chains were all obtained from the same sample, sequenced in a study of blood T cell repertoires in COVID-19. The table came from immunoSEQ multiplex PCR; TCRdb's copy has only in-frame clones and leaves some out. The sample has 100,000 to 150,000 clones; over 80% are singletons. Sequencing was carried out using peripheral blood. These receptors all stem from a man in his 70s with acute or convalescent COVID-19.

The chain employs TRBV9 and TRBJ2-7; a possible D gene is TRBD2 (5 bases). Trimming removed 0 bases at V and 0 bases at J, with 10 bases between. Germline V gene data show CDR1 as SGDLS and CDR2 as YYNGEE. This CDR3 comprises 15 residues. The CDR3 coding sequence is TGTGCCAGCAGCGTAGGGGCGGGTATCTCCTACGAGCAGTACTTC. Translation gives CASSVGAGISYEQYF.

This clone has a count of ten or more. This chain uses TRBV10-3 with TRBJ1-5; weak D call: TRBD1 (5 bases). The CDR3 covers 17 residues. V dropped 0 bases and J dropped 5 bases, with 17 bases sitting between them. Germline V gene lookup returns CDR1 ENHRY and CDR2 SYGVKD. CDR3 region: CAISESGPVTQDQPQHF. DNA of the CDR3: TGTGCCATCAGTGAGTCGGGGCCGGTGACCCAGGATCAGCCCCAGCATTTT.

This clone was detected once. CDR3 sequence: CASSPTAPGQGDEYTF. The DNA of the CDR3 is TGTGCCAGCAGCCCCACGGCACCGGGACAGGGGGATGAGTACACCTTC. This chain links TRBV5-4 with TRBJ1-2; 11 nucleotides align to TRBD1. V was clipped by 4 bases and J by 11 bases; unmatched bases: 16. The germline CDR1 and CDR2 sequences are SGHNT and YYREEE (reference sequence). CDR3 size: 16 residues.

The chain links TRBV6-1 to TRBJ1-5; 10 nucleotides line up with TRBD1. Looked up from germline, CDR1 is MNHNS and CDR2 is SASEGT. The CDR3 totals 16 residues. The V gene end was trimmed by 4 bases and the J gene end by 5 bases; junction bases not matched to a gene: 8. CDR3 sequence reads: CASSGRTGGVHQPQHF. In DNA form, the CDR3 reads TGTGCCAGCAGTGGTCGGACAGGGGGAGTCCATCAGCCCCAGCATTTT.

The chain has TRBV30 and TRBJ1-6; D unresolved. The CDR3 is 13 amino acids. The germline gives CDR1 GTSNPN, CDR2 SVGIG (reference sequence). V shed 3 bases and J shed 0 bases, with 3 bases lying between them. The chain's CDR3 is CAWRASYNSPLHF. CDR3 coding DNA: TGTGCCTGGAGGGCCTCCTATAATTCACCCCTCCACTTT. Complete variable domain (other parts from reference TRBV30 and TRBJ1-6): SQTIHQWPATLVQPVGSPLSLECTVEGTSNPNLYWYRQAAGRGLQLLFYSVGIGQISSEVPQNLSASRPQDRQFILSSKKLLLSDSGFYLCAWRASYNSPLHFGNGTRLTVT.

The chain is built from TRBV7-2 and TRBJ2-7, with 12 bases matching TRBD2. The germline V gene encodes CDR1 SGHTA and CDR2 FQGNSA. The CDR3 is 14 residues long. The V gene end was trimmed by 6 bases and the J gene end by 5 bases; junction bases not matched to a gene: 5. Here the CDR3 DNA reads TGTGCCAGCAGACGGACTAGCGGGGACCACGAGCAGTACTTC. As protein: CASRRTSGDHEQYF.

The CDR3 reads CASRTGGYEQYF. Written as DNA, the CDR3 is TGTGCCAGCAGGACAGGGGGCTACGAGCAGTACTTC. V is TRBV27 and J is TRBJ2-7; 9 bases are a match to TRBD1. This CDR3 spans 12 amino acids. V was pared by 6 bases and J by 3 bases, with 0 bases of the junction left unmatched. The germline gives CDR1 MNHEY, CDR2 SMNVEV (reference sequence).

This rearrangement joins TRBV3-1 (or the pseudogene TRBV3-2) to TRBJ2-1, with 10 bases aligning to TRBD2. The CDR3 is 15 residues long. Germline V lookup: CDR1 LGHDT, CDR2 YNNKEL (reference sequence). V trimming: 2 bases; J trimming: 8 bases; junction bases outside the gene matches: 6. CDR3 DNA: TGTGCCAGCAGCCAAAGAAGCGGGGGGGCTCATGAGCAGTTCTTC. Its protein is CASSQRSGGAHEQFF.

Turning to this clone: The same CDR3 can be traced to other DNA sequences in this sample. The chain uses TRBV5-1 and TRBJ1-3; D is perhaps TRBD1 (5 bases). The CDR3 covers 16 residues. Germline lookup yields CDR1 SGHRS and CDR2 YFSETQ. V was clipped by 0 bases and J by 0 bases, with 10 bases between them. CDR3 DNA sequence: TGCGCCAGCAGCTTGGGGGACTCTTACTCTGGAAACACCATATATTTT. This codes for CASSLGDSYSGNTIYF.

The J gene is TRBJ2-7, the V gene TRBV24-1; 10 bases align to TRBD1. CDR1 KGHDR and CDR2 SFDVKD come from the germline V gene. With 5 bases clipped from V and 1 base from J, the junction kept 16 bases outside the gene matches. The CDR3 has 19 residues. The CDR3 protein is CATSVRSWDRGRRSYEQYF. The DNA of the CDR3 is TGTGCCACCAGTGTACGAAGTTGGGACAGGGGAAGGAGGTCCTACGAGCAGTACTTC.